This T cell receptor (beta chain) was identified in a study of blood T cell repertoires in COVID-19. Study as a whole: COVID-19 samples, acute and convalescent, were from the United States, Italy and Spain.

Patients at the Seattle site were enrolled during active infection and followed longitudinally. The protocol was immunoSEQ multiplex PCR, while the TCRdb copy is restricted to in-frame clones and leaves out a portion. The repertoire holds 200,000 to 250,000 clones, with 82% as singletons. The ends were cut back, 2 bases at V and 13 bases at J, with 9 bases in the middle. Germline values: CDR1 MNHEY, CDR2 SMNVEV (reference sequence). This CDR3 has 11 amino acids. The chain couples TRBV27 to TRBJ2-1, with D possibly TRBD2 on 5 matching bases. The specimen sequenced was peripheral blood. This TCR came from a woman in her 70s with COVID-19, enrolled during active disease. As DNA, the CDR3 is TGTGCCAGCAGTTTAAGGGAGAGACAGTTCTTC. This encodes CASSLRERQFF.